This T cell receptor beta chain was sequenced during a study of T cell responses to AZD1222 COVID-19 vaccine (dated by TCRdb to about 2021). For context, the study as a whole: Because spike-specific TCR depth and breadth did not differ between the two schedules, AZD1222 recipients who got a second dose at roughly 4 weeks were pooled with those who got a second dose at roughly 12 weeks. TCR sequencing covered over 230 trial participants: 200 to 220 given two doses of AZD1222 and 26 given two doses of MenACWY control vaccine. Enrollment into the trials was organized by age into subgroups of 18-55, 56-69 and 70-plus years, and those subgroups contained approximately 150, 30 and 60 TCR-sequenced participants, respectively.

The CDR3 regions of human TCRbeta chains were analyzed by immunosequencing. The authors' analysis ran thus. Repertoire TCRs were checked for matches against a reference library of SARS-CoV-2-specific TCRs that had been generated using the MIRA antigen-specificity platform. Breadth was defined as the fraction of unique TCRs that were SARS-CoV-2-associated, and depth was defined as the fraction of total T cells that were SARS-CoV-2-associated. Using the MIRA data, each spike-specific TCR was mapped to the spike region that the TCR reacts to and placed in a CD4 or CD8 class. Log10-transformed breadth and depth values were compared by one-way ANOVA with Sidak's multiple comparisons tests. TCRdb obtained this table from immuneACCESS and retained in-frame rearrangements with V and J assigned. These tables miss some clones; where compared with another copy, unresolved V genes account for less than half of the shortfall, and the remainder is unexplained. V and J calls and clone size follow that table, whereas D and trimming were derived from the DNA. The sample table records 120,000 to 150,000 clones; around 93% of these occur just once. The ten biggest clones cover approximately 2% of the sample.

Reading the germline V gene gives CDR1 SGDLS and CDR2 YYNGEE. The CDR3 measures 21 amino acids from cysteine to phenylalanine. CDR3 DNA only is kept here, 63 bases in frame from base 1. At the junction V is shortened by 4 bases and J by 4 bases; bases outside the gene matches: 25. Worth noting for this clone: The antigen it binds to is not known. No base quality values were provided; no much bigger clone lies one nucleotide off.

The time point label, read with the paper, signifies: baseline before first vaccination. The vaccinee samples were drawn from two UK trials, COV001 and COV002, one of which was a single-blind randomized controlled phase 2/3 trial testing AZD1222 (ChAdOx1 nCoV-19) in healthy adults. For TCRbeta chain sequencing, PBMC samples were collected from trial participants at day 0 and at day 28 after the second dose. Broad study findings and their caveats: The vaccine-associated CD4 TCRs covered the entire spike protein, and the dominant responses fell in regions 160-218 and 743-854. Only five or six AZD1222 recipients were SARS-CoV-2 seropositive at baseline, limiting conclusions about previously exposed vaccinees. A significant rise in spike-specific TCR breadth and depth was observed after two AZD1222 doses relative to day 0 and relative to MenACWY recipients. Epitopes outside the regions mutated in the B.1.351 and B.1.1.7 variants were reportedly recognized by nearly half of the unique spike-specific TCRs. Because no day 14 peak-response samples were available, repertoires were characterized only after the peak T cell response. In the small 56-69-year group, the increase in depth fell short of significance, most likely because of low power. Participants were mostly white British, with more females than males. The authors suggested clonal diversity may have been underestimated.

The input for sequencing was peripheral blood, taken on day 0 of AZD1222 vaccination. The sequence was collected from an adult in good health. This receptor chain uses TRBV9 and TRBJ1-4; 7 of the junction bases match TRBD1. The CDR3 has the sequence CASSPFVPGQAHKRINEKLFF. In nucleotide form, the sequence is TGTGCCAGCAGCCCCTTCGTGCCTGGACAGGCCCACAAAAGGATTAATGAAAAACTGTTTTTT.